Below are 14 T cell receptor beta chains sequenced from a single sample in a study of immune characterization of retroperitoneal liposarcoma. TCRdb used MiXCR to reprocess the PCR reads, holding one entry per CDR3 protein. The sample contains 10,000 or so distinct CDR3 sequences, approximately 26% of which appear only once. The specimen sequenced was tumor tissue. The receptors derive from a male donor with retroperitoneal liposarcoma.

This clonotype is classed as medium-sized (0.01 to 0.1%). J is TRBJ2-1 and V is TRBV7-8, with D perhaps assigned TRBD1 or TRBD2 (5 bases each). The CDR3 length is 15 residues. Germline V gene lookup returns CDR1 SGHVS and CDR2 FQNEAQ. Trimming took 6 bases from V and 10 from J, leaving 22 bases between them. For the CDR3, the DNA is TGTGCCAGCAGACCTTATCAGGGACCCTCCTACGAGCAGTTCTTC. Encoded protein: CASRPYQGPSYEQFF.

This clonotype has more than one count but fewer than ten. The chain uses TRBV6-1 and TRBJ1-2; 9 positions match TRBD1. Trimming cost V 7 bases and J 4 bases; bases outside gene matches: 7. Germline V gene lookup returns CDR1 MNHNS and CDR2 SASEGT. The CDR3 is 14 amino acids. The CDR3 sequence is CASINRGLPYGYTF. The CDR3 DNA reads as TGTGCCAGCATCAACAGGGGGCTACCCTATGGCTACACCTTC.

Notes on this clonotype: The missing conserved phenylalanine or tryptophan at the end of this CDR3 makes a read error likely. The V call is TRBV6-6, the J call TRBJ2-1; 10 bases match TRBD2. The J call could be wrong; TRBJ2-7 is a better fit for the DNA end. Per germline, CDR1 MNHNY and CDR2 SVGAGI (reference sequence). The CDR3 is made up of 16 amino acids. The CDR3 here is CASSDSSGGAYNEQYP. DNA of the CDR3: TGTGCCAGCAGTGACTCGAGCGGGGGGGCCTACAATGAGCAGTACCCC.

This clonotype has a count of ten or more. The chain recombines TRBV6-1 with TRBJ2-1, with D perhaps matching TRBD1 (5 bases). From germline, CDR1 is MNHNS and CDR2 SASEGT. CDR3 length equals 15 residues. V dropped 0 bases and J dropped 2 bases, with 8 bases sitting between them. DNA of the CDR3: TGTGCCAGCAGTGAAGCCCTAGGGGCCTACAATGAGCAGTTCTTC. Protein product: CASSEALGAYNEQFF.

The count of this clonotype is one. A read error may be the cause here, since a much bigger clone is one base away. The chain is built from TRBV7-2 and TRBJ1-6; the D is unclear. Per the germline V gene, CDR1 is SGHTA and CDR2 is FQGNSA. This CDR3 is 14 amino acids long. As DNA, the CDR3 is TGTGCCACGACCGCCGGCCCTGTGAATTCACCCCTCTACTTT. Its protein is CATTAGPVNSPLYF. The full variable domain, rest sourced from reference TRBV7-2 and TRBJ1-6, is GAGVSQSPSNKVTEKGKDVELRCDPISGHTALYWYRQSLGQGLEFLIYFQGNSAPDKSGLPSDRFSAERTGGSVSTLTIQRTQQEDSAVYLCATTAGPVNSPLYFGNGTRLTVT.

The chain recombines TRBV6-5 with TRBJ2-2, with 10 bases that match TRBD1. Germline V gives CDR1 MNHEY, CDR2 SVGAGI. With V trimmed by 2 bases and J by 6 bases, 6 bases remained unmatched. CDR3 size: 16 residues. In nucleotides, the CDR3 is TGTGCCAGCAGTTACCGGCGGACAGGGGGTGCCGGGGAGCTGTTTTTT. Its protein is CASSYRRTGGAGELFF.

This clonotype was counted ten times or more. The chain links TRBV6-5 to TRBJ2-1, with D possibly being TRBD1 or TRBD2 (5 bases each). Matching the DNA end better, TRBJ2-7 makes the J call doubtful. The germline CDR1 and CDR2 sequences are MNHEY and SVGAGI. This CDR3 region has 13 residues. DNA for the CDR3: TGTGCCAGCAGTTACTCGCGAGGGACCGAGCAGTACTTC. Amino acid sequence: CASSYSRGTEQYF.

This clonotype was seen repeatedly, ten times or more. This sequence joins TRBV6-1 and TRBJ2-1; D is unclear. The J call may be faulty, since TRBJ2-7 better matches the DNA end. CDR3 size: 13 residues. CDR1 and CDR2 from the germline V gene are MNHNS and SASEGT. The CDR3 sequence: CASRPVRNNEQYF. The DNA of the CDR3 is TGTGCCAGCAGACCGGTCAGGAACAATGAGCAGTACTTC.

This clonotype was counted ten times or more. V gene TRBV10-3 combines with J gene TRBJ2-5, with 9 bases lining up with TRBD2. The J call may be faulty, since TRBJ2-7 better matches the DNA end. The V gene's germline CDR1 is ENHRY and CDR2 SYGVKD. This CDR3 contains 16 residues. The CDR3 spells CAIRVAGEAQRHEQYF. CDR3 DNA sequence: TGTGCCATCAGAGTAGCGGGAGAGGCCCAGCGCCACGAGCAGTACTTC.

By sample fraction, this clonotype is medium-sized. The chain has TRBV7-6 and TRBJ2-3, with a possible D match to TRBD2 (6 bases). Trimming cost V 1 base and J 1 base, with 12 bases left between them. The CDR3 is 16 amino acids. Germline-derived CDR1 and CDR2 are SGHVS and FNYEAQ. CDR3 residues: CASSLGAGSRTDTQYF. CDR3 in DNA: TGTGCCAGCAGCTTAGGGGCGGGGTCGCGCACAGATACGCAGTATTTT. Combining the CDR3 with reference TRBV7-6 and TRBJ2-3 gives the whole variable domain GAGVSQSPRYKVTKRGQDVALRCDPISGHVSLYWYRQALGQGPEFLTYFNYEAQQDKSGLPNDRFSAERPEGSISTLTIQRTEQRDSAMYRCASSLGAGSRTDTQYFGPGTRLTVL.

This clonotype has at least ten counts. The chain carries TRBV7-6 and TRBJ2-3; either TRBD1 or TRBD2 may fit D (5 bases each). The V end lost 2 bases, the J end lost 1 base, and 10 bases lay between the germline ends. The CDR3 length is 15 residues. Germline CDR1 reads SGHVS; CDR2 reads FNYEAQ. CDR3 sequence: CASSLRGSGTDTQYF. As DNA, the CDR3 is TGTGCCAGCAGCTTAAGGGGTAGCGGCACAGATACGCAGTATTTT.

Within the sample, this clonotype is medium-sized. The chain combines TRBV6-1 with TRBJ2-1; perhaps D is TRBD1 or TRBD2 (5 bases each). CDR3 length: 13 amino acids. Germline CDR1 MNHNS, CDR2 SASEGT. The V and J ends lost 1 base and 8 bases respectively, with 9 bases between them. Written as DNA, the CDR3 is TGTGCCAGCAGTGAAGTCAGAGGGGATGAGCAGTTCTTC. It translates to CASSEVRGDEQFF.

This clonotype was recorded a few times. The chain joins TRBV6-1 to TRBJ2-3, with D perhaps TRBD2 (5 bases). The CDR3 spans 12 residues. CDR1 and CDR2 from the germline V gene are MNHNS and SASEGT. The V gene lost 5 bases and the J gene lost 5 bases, with 8 bases spanning the gap. The CDR3 reads CASSYEGDTQYF. DNA for the CDR3: TGTGCCAGCAGTTATGAGGGAGATACGCAGTATTTT.

This clonotype has a handful of counts. V usage is TRBV6-1 and J usage is TRBJ2-1, with D unresolved. The CDR3 is 13 residues long. Germline assignment: CDR1 MNHNS and CDR2 SASEGT. Trimming shortened V by 7 bases and J by 5 bases, and 12 bases separated the two germline ends. CDR3 in amino acids: CASTATLNNEQFF. In nucleotides, the CDR3 is TGTGCCAGCACCGCGACTTTAAACAATGAGCAGTTCTTC.